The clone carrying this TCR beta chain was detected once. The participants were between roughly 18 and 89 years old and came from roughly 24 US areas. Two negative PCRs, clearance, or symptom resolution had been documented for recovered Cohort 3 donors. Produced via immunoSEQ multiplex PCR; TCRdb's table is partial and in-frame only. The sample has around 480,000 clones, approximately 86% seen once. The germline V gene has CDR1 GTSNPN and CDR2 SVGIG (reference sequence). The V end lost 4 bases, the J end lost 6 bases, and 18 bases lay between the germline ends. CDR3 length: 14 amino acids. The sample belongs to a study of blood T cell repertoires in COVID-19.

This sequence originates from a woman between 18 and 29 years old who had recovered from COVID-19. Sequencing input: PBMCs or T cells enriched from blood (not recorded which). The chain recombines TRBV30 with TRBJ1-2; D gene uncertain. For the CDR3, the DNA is TGTGCCTGGACTAGATTTGGGAGAAGGGATGGCTACACCTTC. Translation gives CAWTRFGRRDGYTF.